This passage covers 5 T cell receptor beta chains from one sample sequenced in a study of T cell changes during pregnancy in multiple sclerosis. TCRdb's copy holds only in-frame clones and misses some; the assay was immunoSEQ multiplex PCR. The sample includes around 75,000 clones, about 91% of them seen just once. The material sequenced was CD4+ T cells from peripheral blood mononuclear cells, taken in the third trimester of pregnancy. These receptors were collected from a female donor in good health, enrolled as a control in a pregnancy study.

This clone was found once. The rearrangement uses TRBV28 and TRBJ2-7, with D possibly matching TRBD2 (5 bases). Trimming shortened V by 1 base and J by 9 bases, and 13 bases separated the two germline ends. CDR1 and CDR2 (germline): MDHEN, SYDVKM. CDR3 length: 13 amino acids. CDR3 loop: CASSLYEVAGQYF. The CDR3 DNA is TGTGCCAGCAGTTTATATGAGGTTGCGGGGCAGTACTTC.

This clone was observed once. J is TRBJ2-3 and V is TRBV7-3, with D perhaps matching TRBD2 (6 bases). CDR1 and CDR2 (germline): SGHTA, FQGTGA. Between the trimmed V and J ends, which lost 2 bases and 3 bases, there was a span of 9 bases. This CDR3 spans 14 amino acids. The CDR3 here is CASSLGGVTDTQYF. CDR3 in DNA: TGTGCCAGCAGCTTAGGCGGGGTAACAGATACGCAGTATTTT.

The chain is built from TRBV5-1 and TRBJ1-2; 7 nucleotides align to TRBD1. J was trimmed by 6 bases and V by 4 bases; bases with no gene match: 9. CDR1 is SGHRS, CDR2 YFSETQ, per germline. The length of the CDR3 is 14 residues. Here the CDR3 DNA reads TGCGCCAGCAGCGTGGGAGGGCAGGGGGATGGCTACACCTTC. Its protein product is CASSVGGQGDGYTF.

V gene TRBV6-4 combines with J gene TRBJ1-1; the match to TRBD1 covers 7 bases. Germline CDR1 reads MRHNA; CDR2 reads SNTAGT. V was clipped by 5 bases and J by 2 bases; unmatched bases: 5. This CDR3 region has 14 residues. The CDR3 protein is CASSTGQRNTEAFF. The CDR3 coding sequence is TGTGCCAGCAGTACGGGACAGCGTAACACTGAAGCTTTCTTT.

The chain carries TRBV29-1 and TRBJ2-5; D ambiguous. The germline V gene encodes CDR1 SQVTM and CDR2 ANQGSEA. CDR3 length equals 12 residues. V shed 4 bases and J shed 1 base, with 7 bases lying between them. The CDR3 loop reads CSVVLPQETQYF. CDR3 DNA: TGCAGCGTTGTACTACCCCAAGAGACCCAGTACTTC.